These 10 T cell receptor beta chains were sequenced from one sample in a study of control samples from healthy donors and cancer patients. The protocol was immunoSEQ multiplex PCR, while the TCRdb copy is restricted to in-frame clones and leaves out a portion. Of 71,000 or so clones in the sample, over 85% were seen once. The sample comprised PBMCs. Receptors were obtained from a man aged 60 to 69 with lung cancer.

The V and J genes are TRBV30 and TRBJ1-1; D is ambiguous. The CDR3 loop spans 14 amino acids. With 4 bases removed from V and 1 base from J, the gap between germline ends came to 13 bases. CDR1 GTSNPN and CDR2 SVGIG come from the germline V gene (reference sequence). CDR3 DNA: TGTGCCTGGATTTCAAGGTCTACGAACACTGAAGCTTTCTTT. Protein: CAWISRSTNTEAFF.

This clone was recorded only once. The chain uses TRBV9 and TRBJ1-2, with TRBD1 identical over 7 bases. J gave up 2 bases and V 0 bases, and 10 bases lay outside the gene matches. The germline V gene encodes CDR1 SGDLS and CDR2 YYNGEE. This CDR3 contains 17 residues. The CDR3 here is CASSVGVMGQINYGYTF. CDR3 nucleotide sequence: TGTGCCAGCAGCGTAGGCGTTATGGGACAGATCAACTATGGCTACACCTTC.

The CDR3 coding sequence is TGCGCCAGCAGCAATACAGGGATTGAGCAGTTCTTC. This sequence encodes CASSNTGIEQFF. The chain uses TRBV5-1 and TRBJ2-1; D might be TRBD1 (6 bases). Germline V gives CDR1 SGHRS, CDR2 YFSETQ. CDR3 length: 12 amino acids. Trimming shortened V by 4 bases and J by 9 bases, and 11 bases separated the two germline ends.

CDR3 protein: CASSPSGPVYEQYF. DNA of the CDR3: TGTGCCAGCAGCCCCTCGGGACCGGTCTACGAGCAGTACTTC. The V and J genes are TRBV7-9 and TRBJ2-7, with D tentatively TRBD1 or TRBD2 (5 bases each). The CDR3 is 14 residues long. V lost 5 bases and J 3 bases, leaving 14 bases between the germline ends. Germline CDR1 SEHNR, CDR2 FQNEAQ (reference sequence).

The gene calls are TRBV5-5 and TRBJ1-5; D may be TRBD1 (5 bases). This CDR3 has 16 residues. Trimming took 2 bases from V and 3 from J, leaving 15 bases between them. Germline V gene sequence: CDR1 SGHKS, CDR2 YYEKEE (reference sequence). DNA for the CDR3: TGTGCCAGCAGCTTCCAGGGATACAAATCCAATCAGCCCCAGCATTTT. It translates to CASSFQGYKSNQPQHF.

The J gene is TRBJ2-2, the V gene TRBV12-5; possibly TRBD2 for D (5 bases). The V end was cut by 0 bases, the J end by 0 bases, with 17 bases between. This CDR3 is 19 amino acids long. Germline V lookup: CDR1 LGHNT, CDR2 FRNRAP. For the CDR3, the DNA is TGTGCTAGTGGTTTGGTACCGGACGGGGTACCACCGAACACCGGGGAGCTGTTTTTT. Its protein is CASGLVPDGVPPNTGELFF.

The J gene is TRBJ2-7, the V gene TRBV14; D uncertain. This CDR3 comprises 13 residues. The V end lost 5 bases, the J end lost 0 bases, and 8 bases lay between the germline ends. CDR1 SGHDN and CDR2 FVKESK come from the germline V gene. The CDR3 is CASSGDNSYEQYF. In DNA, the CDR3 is TGTGCCAGCAGCGGCGACAACTCCTACGAGCAGTACTTC.

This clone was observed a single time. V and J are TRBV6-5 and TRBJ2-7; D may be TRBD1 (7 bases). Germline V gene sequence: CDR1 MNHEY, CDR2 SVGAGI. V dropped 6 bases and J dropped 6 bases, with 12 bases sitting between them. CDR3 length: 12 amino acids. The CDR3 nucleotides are TGTGCCAGCAGAGGGGGGACAGCCGAGCAGTACTTC. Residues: CASRGGTAEQYF.

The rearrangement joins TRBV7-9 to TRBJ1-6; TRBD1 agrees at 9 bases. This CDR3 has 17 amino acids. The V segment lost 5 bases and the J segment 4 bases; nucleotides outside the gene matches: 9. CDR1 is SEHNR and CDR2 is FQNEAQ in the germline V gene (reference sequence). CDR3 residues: CASSHGGQGTYNSPLHF. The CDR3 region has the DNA TGTGCCAGCAGCCACGGTGGACAGGGGACTTATAATTCACCCCTCCACTTT. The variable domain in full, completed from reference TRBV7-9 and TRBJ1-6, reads DTGVSQNPRHKITKRGQNVTFRCDPISEHNRLYWYRQTLGQGPEFLTYFQNEAQLEKSRLLSDRFSAERPKGSFSTLEIQRTEQGDSAMYLCASSHGGQGTYNSPLHFGNGTRLTVT.

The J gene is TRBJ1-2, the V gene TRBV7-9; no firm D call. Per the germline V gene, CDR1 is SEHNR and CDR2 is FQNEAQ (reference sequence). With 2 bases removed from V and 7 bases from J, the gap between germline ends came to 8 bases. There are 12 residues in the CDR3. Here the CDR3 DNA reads TGTGCCAGCAGCTTACTTAGTGGTGGCTACACCTTC. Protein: CASSLLSGGYTF.